This record looks at one TCR beta chain sequence and its context. This clone's antigen is unknown. Base qualities are not provided; no much larger clone lies one nucleotide away. The data were taken from a study of blood T cell repertoires in COVID-19 (dated by TCRdb to 2019 to 2021). Describing the broader study: The collaborator samples originated in the United States, Italy and Spain and spanned the acute and convalescent phases of COVID-19. Sample metadata almost always included a de-identified subject ID, COVID-19 status, age in years and sex. The material from the prospective study consisted of cDNA or gDNA derived from T cells, B-cell-depleted T cells, or PBMCs. The samples were drawn from the first 160 participants of the ongoing ImmuneRACE study and from 950 to 1,500 subjects provided by 6 global collaborators. Deeply sampled blood TCRbeta repertoires from subjects exposed to, actively infected with, or recovered from COVID-19 were included in the dataset. HLA class I and class II types, where available, came from metadata supplied by the sample provider rather than from assay-based typing. The repertoires were made available in a free public database intended to serve as a resource for research on the immune response to SARS-CoV-2.

The germline V gene specifies SNHLY as CDR1 and FYNNEI as CDR2. The CDR3 runs 14 amino acids, cysteine and phenylalanine included. Left in the record is the CDR3 DNA by itself, 42 bases read in frame from the first base. V loses 3 bases of germline sequence and J loses 1 base, and the interval between the two ends is 9 bases. Each collaborating institution followed its own protocols to collect whole blood in K2EDTA tubes. For TCRbeta analysis, collaborators shipped samples as frozen whole blood, isolated PBMCs, or DNA extracted from either of those sample types. TCRbeta CDR3 regions were amplified from genomic DNA using the immunoSEQ Assay, a bias-controlled multiplex PCR. The authors' analysis ran thus. The number of nucleated cells in each sample was estimated by amplification of reference gene primers within the assay. Sequence reads were collapsed and filtered to measure the absolute abundance of every unique TCRbeta CDR3 rearrangement. For each sample, productive Simpson clonality was calculated as the square root of Simpson's diversity index over productive rearrangements. TCRdb took this table from immuneACCESS and kept in-frame rearrangements with V and J called. Such tables lack part of the clones; where checked against another copy, unresolved V genes explain under half of the gap, and the rest is unexplained. Clone size and the V and J calls come from that table; the DNA yielded D and trimming. A total of some 110,000 clones appear in this sample, 80% to 90% of them only once. The ten most abundant clones make up roughly 9.4% of the sample.

What the authors observed across the whole study: The quantity of clinical and demographic metadata differed by source and by participant and was supplied without curation.

The receptor comes from a woman in her 70s with acute or convalescent COVID-19. Material for sequencing was peripheral blood. The chain couples TRBV2 to TRBJ1-1; TRBD1 is a weak D gene call, 5 bases matching. The CDR3 sequence is CASSESTANTEAFF. The DNA sequence is as follows: TGTGCCAGCAGTGAGTCGACAGCGAACACTGAAGCTTTCTTT.